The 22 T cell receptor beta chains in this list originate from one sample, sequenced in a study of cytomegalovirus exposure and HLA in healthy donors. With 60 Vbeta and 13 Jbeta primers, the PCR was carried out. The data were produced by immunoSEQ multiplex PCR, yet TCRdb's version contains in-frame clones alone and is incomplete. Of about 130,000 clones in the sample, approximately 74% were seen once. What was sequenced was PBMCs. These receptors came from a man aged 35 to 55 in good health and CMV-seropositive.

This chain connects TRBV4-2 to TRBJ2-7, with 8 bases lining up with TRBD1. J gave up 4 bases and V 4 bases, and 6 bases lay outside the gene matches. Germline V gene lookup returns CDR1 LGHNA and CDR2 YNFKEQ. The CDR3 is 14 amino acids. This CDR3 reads CASSPGQGQYEQYF. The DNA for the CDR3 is TGTGCCAGCAGCCCCGGACAGGGTCAATACGAGCAGTACTTC.

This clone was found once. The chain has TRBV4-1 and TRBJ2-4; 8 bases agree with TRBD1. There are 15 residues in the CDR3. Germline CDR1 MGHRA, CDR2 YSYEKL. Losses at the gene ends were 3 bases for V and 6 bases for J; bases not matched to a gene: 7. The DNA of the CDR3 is TGCGCCAGCAGCCACCCTGACAGGGGCCTAAACATTCAGTACTTC. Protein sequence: CASSHPDRGLNIQYF.

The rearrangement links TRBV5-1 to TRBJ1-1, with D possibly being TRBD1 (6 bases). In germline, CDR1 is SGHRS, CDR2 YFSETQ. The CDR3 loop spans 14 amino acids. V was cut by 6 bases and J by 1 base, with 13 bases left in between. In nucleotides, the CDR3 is TGCGCCAGCATGACCGGGACAACGAACACTGAAGCTTTCTTT. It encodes CASMTGTTNTEAFF.

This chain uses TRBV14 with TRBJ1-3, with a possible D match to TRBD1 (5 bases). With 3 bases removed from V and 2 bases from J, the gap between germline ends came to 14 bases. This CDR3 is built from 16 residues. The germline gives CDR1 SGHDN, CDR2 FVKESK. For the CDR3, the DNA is TGTGCCAGCAGCCAGGGAGGGGCATCCCCTGGAAACACCATATATTTT. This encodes CASSQGGASPGNTIYF.

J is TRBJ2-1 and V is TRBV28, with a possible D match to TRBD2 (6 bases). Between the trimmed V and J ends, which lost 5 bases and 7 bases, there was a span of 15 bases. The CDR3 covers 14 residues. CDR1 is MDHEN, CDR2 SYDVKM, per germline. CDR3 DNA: TGTGCCAGCAGTGCCCCGGGAGCCTGGAATGAGCAGTTCTTC. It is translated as CASSAPGAWNEQFF.

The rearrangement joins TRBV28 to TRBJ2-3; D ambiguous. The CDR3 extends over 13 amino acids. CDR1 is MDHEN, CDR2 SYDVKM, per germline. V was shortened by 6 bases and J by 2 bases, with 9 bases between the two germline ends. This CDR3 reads CASRHPYTDTQYF. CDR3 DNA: TGTGCCAGCAGACACCCGTACACAGATACGCAGTATTTT.

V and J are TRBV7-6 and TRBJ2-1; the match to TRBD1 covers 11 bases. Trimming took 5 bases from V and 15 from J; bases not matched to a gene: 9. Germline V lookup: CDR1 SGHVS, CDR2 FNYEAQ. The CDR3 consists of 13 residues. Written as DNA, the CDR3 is TGTGCCAGCAGCCGTGGACAGGGGGCCGAGGGGTTCTTC. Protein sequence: CASSRGQGAEGFF.

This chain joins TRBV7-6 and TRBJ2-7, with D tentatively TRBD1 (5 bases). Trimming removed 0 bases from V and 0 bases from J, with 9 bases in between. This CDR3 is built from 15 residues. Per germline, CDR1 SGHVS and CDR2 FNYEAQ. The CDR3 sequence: CASSLALQGSYEQYF. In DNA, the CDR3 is TGTGCCAGCAGCTTAGCTCTCCAGGGCTCCTACGAGCAGTACTTC.

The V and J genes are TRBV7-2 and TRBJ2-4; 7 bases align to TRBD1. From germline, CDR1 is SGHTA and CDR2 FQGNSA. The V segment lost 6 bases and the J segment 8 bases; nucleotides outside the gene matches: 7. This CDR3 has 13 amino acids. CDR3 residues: CASSRQGSDIQYF. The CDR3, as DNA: TGTGCCAGCAGTCGACAGGGATCCGACATTCAGTACTTC.

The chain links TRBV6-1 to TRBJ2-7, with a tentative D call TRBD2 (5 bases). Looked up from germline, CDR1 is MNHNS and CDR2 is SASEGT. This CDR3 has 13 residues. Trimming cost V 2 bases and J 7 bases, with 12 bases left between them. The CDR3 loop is CASSERGREEQYF. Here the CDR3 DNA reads TGTGCCAGCAGTGAACGGGGAAGGGAGGAGCAGTACTTC.

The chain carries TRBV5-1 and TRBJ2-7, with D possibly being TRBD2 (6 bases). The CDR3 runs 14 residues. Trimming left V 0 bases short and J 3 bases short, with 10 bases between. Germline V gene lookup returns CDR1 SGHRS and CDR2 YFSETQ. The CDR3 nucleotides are TGCGCCAGCAGCTTGGTAGGGGAGGTCTACGAGCAGTACTTC. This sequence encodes CASSLVGEVYEQYF.

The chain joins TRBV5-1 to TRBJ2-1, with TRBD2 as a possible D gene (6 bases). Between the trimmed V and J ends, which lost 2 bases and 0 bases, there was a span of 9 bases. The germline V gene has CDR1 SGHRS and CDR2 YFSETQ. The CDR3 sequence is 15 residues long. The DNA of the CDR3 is TGCGCCAGCAGCTTTGTAGCGGCCTCCTACAATGAGCAGTTCTTC. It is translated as CASSFVAASYNEQFF.

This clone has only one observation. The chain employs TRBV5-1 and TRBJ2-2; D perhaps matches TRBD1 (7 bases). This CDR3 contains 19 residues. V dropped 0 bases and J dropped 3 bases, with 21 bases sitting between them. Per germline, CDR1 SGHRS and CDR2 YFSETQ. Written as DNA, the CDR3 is TGCGCCAGCAGCTTGGCGGGGCTCACAGGGGAGGCTTACACCGGGGAGCTGTTTTTT. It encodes CASSLAGLTGEAYTGELFF. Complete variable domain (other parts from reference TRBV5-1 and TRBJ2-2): KAGVTQTPRYLIKTRGQQVTLSCSPISGHRSVSWYQQTPGQGLQFLFEYFSETQRNKGNFPGRFSGRQFSNSRSEMNVSTLELGDSALYLCASSLAGLTGEAYTGELFFGEGSRLTVL.

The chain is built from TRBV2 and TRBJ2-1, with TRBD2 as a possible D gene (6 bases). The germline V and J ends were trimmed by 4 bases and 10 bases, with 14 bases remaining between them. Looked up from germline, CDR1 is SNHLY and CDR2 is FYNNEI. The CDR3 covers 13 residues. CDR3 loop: CASSVGTPGEQFF. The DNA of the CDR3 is TGTGCCAGCAGTGTCGGGACTCCGGGCGAGCAGTTCTTC.

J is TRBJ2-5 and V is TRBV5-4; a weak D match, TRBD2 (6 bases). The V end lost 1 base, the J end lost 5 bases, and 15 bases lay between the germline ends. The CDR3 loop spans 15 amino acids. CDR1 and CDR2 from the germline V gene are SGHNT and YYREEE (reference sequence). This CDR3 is CASSLPSRRGETQYF. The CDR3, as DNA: TGTGCCAGCAGCTTGCCTTCTCGCCGGGGGGAGACCCAGTACTTC.

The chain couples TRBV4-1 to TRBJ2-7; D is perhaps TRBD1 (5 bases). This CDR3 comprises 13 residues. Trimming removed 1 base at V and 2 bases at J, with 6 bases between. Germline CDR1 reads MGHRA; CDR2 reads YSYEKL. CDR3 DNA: TGCGCCAGCAGCCAAGTAGGGGCCTACGAGCAGTACTTC. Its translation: CASSQVGAYEQYF.

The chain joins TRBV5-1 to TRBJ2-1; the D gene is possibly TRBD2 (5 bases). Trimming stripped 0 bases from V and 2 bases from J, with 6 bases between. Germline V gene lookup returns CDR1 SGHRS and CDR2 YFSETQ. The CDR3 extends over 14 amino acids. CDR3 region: CASSLASPYNEQFF. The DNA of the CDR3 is TGCGCCAGCAGCTTGGCTAGCCCCTACAATGAGCAGTTCTTC. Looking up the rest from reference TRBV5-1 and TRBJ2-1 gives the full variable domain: KAGVTQTPRYLIKTRGQQVTLSCSPISGHRSVSWYQQTPGQGLQFLFEYFSETQRNKGNFPGRFSGRQFSNSRSEMNVSTLELGDSALYLCASSLASPYNEQFFGPGTRLTVL.

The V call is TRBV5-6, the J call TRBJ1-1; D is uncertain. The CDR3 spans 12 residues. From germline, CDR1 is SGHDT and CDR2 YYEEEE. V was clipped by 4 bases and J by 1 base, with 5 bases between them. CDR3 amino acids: CASSRSNTEAFF. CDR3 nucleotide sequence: TGTGCCAGCAGCCGGTCGAACACTGAAGCTTTCTTT.

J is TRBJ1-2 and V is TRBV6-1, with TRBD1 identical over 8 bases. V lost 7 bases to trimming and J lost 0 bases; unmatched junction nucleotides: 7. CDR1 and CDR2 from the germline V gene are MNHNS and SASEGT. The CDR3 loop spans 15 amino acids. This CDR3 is CASKNRGLANYGYTF. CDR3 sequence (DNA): TGTGCCAGCAAAAACAGGGGGTTAGCTAACTATGGCTACACCTTC.

CDR3 DNA sequence: TGTGCCACCAGCAGAGATCTGGACAGGCACTACGAGCAGTACTTC. It is translated as CATSRDLDRHYEQYF. The V and J genes are TRBV15 and TRBJ2-7; 7 nucleotides match TRBD1. The CDR3 has 15 amino acids. CDR1 and CDR2 (germline): LNHNV, YYDKDF (reference sequence). The V segment lost 0 bases and the J segment 3 bases; nucleotides outside the gene matches: 5.

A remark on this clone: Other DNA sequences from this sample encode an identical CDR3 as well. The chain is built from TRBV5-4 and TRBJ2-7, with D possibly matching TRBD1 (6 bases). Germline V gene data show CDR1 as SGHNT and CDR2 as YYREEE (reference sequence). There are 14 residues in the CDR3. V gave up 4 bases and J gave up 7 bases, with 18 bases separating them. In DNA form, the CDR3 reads TGTGCCAGCAGCCTGGAGACAGGCCCAGGGGAGCAGTACTTC. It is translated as CASSLETGPGEQYF.

CDR3 protein: CASSTGDGTEAFF. In DNA, the CDR3 is TGTGCCAGTAGTACAGGGGATGGCACTGAAGCTTTCTTT. This chain connects TRBV19 to TRBJ1-1; D possibly corresponds to TRBD1 (6 bases). The CDR3 covers 13 residues. Between the trimmed V and J ends, which lost 4 bases and 4 bases, there was a span of 10 bases. The germline gives CDR1 LNHDA, CDR2 SQIVND (reference sequence). The full variable domain, completed using reference TRBV19 and TRBJ1-1, is DGGITQSPKYLFRKEGQNVTLSCEQNLNHDAMYWYRQDPGQGLRLIYYSQIVNDFQKGDIAEGYSVSREKKESFPLTVTSAQKNPTAFYLCASSTGDGTEAFFGQGTRLTVV.